A selection of T cell receptor beta chains follows, all from one sample in a study of blood T cell repertoires in COVID-19. The data were produced by immunoSEQ multiplex PCR, yet TCRdb's version contains in-frame clones alone and is incomplete. The sample includes fewer than 200,000 clones, less than 85% of them seen just once. Material for sequencing was peripheral blood. These receptor sequences come from a human donor with acute or convalescent COVID-19. The donor label of this sample is uncertain. Both conserved end residues are trimmed from each CDR3.

TRBV5-1 13 ASSSSGTGIGGYT
TRBV25-1 12 ASSDQTGGTEAF
TRBV24-1 14 ATSDSGQSNTGELF
TRBV6-1 11 AAWGVLNTEAF
TRBV28 11 ASSSGPTYEQY
TRBV3-1/TRBV3-2 16 ASSQGSLAGGYTDTQY
TRBV15 13 ATSRDRGRNTEAF
TRBV19 17 ASSIEGLPRPGRGSPLH
TRBV6-6 13 ASQSGDRARKKLF
TRBV6-5 12 ASRVTGGDEKLF
TRBV4-2 14 ASSQELQGYTGELF
TRBV20-1 11 SATDRRNQPQH
TRBV2 11 ASNLGQDQPQH
TRBV30 14 AWSGVGGQANSPLH
TRBV2 13 ASSVGPAGLDEQY
TRBV28 11 ASRQGFAQPQH
TRBV5-8 11 ASSLMWEHGYT
TRBV5-1 12 ASSRDSFSEKLF
TRBV5-8 12 ASSLGHFSYEQY
TRBV10-2 14 ASSGIVSSSYNEQF
TRBV4-1 15 ASSRSGQGSNTGELF
TRBV5-1 14 ASSPYSRTGVGEQY
TRBV25-1 13 ASSDTRGHNQPQH
TRBV5-5 13 ASSLWQGPSLPQH
TRBV18 13 ASSPRGGMLTEAF
TRBV7-9 13 ASSLSGQGRTEAF
TRBV5-1 13 ASSSQRYSNTEAF
TRBV10-3 12 ATQTGEMNTEAF
TRBV14 11 ASSQVRGGKAF
TRBV19 13 ASNFKLTDSWPQH
TRBV4-3 12 ASSGGYNNSPLH
TRBV19 12 ASSTGLGNQPQH
TRBV6-5 10 ASSLADKQAF
TRBV14 16 ASSQEPPGQLNTGELF
TRBV7-9 13 ASSLLAGSSYEQY
TRBV7-2 16 ASSSTTLAQGTKNIQY
TRBV2 13 ASIGSGNFNYGYT
TRBV11-3 13 ASSSGEGWNTEAF
TRBV15 11 ATSLAGADTQY
TRBV24-1 11 AAGGSSADTQY
TRBV5-1 13 ASSLVQGDNSPLH
TRBV7-9 11 ASSAQDTYGYT
TRBV7-9 14 ASSSGGQGPWYEQY
TRBV5-1 14 AESPSAQAQRDGYT
TRBV27 14 ASSQPGQPYNSPLH
TRBV30 10 AWTSVWAGAF
TRBV7-9 10 ASSYVEVTQY
TRBV28 14 ASSSPGDRGYNEQF
TRBV4-1 13 ASSPSGATNYGYT
TRBV29-1 12 SVRAGGRTGELF
TRBV29-1 10 SVDRTSYGYT
TRBV3-1/TRBV3-2 12 ASSQQLGNQPQH
TRBV19 16 ASSIAGARRSYNSPLH
TRBV2 11 ASSVQGPTEAF